This TCR beta chain stems from a study of cytomegalovirus exposure and HLA in healthy donors. Regarding the study as a whole: Association of a missense DCLRE1C variant with TCR beta V- and J-gene trimming was reported in a later analysis. The majority of TCR sequences were rare, yet some public TCRs appeared in many donors.

There are a few counts of this clone. The antigen is undetermined. The CDR3 is made up of 14 amino acids. Trimming removed 2 bases at V and 7 bases at J, with 15 bases between. Germline values: CDR1 MNHEY, CDR2 SMNVEV (reference sequence). The PCR contained 60 Vbeta and 13 Jbeta primers. Libraries were prepared by immunoSEQ multiplex PCR; TCRdb keeps only in-frame clonotypes and omits some of them. The sample yields some 200,000 clones, around 75% seen once. The receptor's source is a female donor in good health and CMV-seronegative. Sequencing was carried out using PBMCs. The chain is built from TRBV27 and TRBJ2-7; TRBD2 might be the D (7 bases). CDR3 in amino acids: CASSLGGASGEQYF. CDR3 bases: TGTGCCAGCAGTTTAGGGGGGGCCTCTGGGGAGCAGTACTTC.